Listed below are T cell receptor beta chains from one sample, sequenced in a study of OX40 agonist ivuxolimab in advanced cancers. Assay: immunoSEQ multiplex PCR; the TCRdb copy retains only in-frame clones and omits some. The sample carries around 56,000 clones, approximately 90% recorded once. The input for sequencing was CD4+ or CD8+ T cells sorted from blood, taken in a trial of the OX40 agonist ivuxolimab. These receptors originate from an adult with an advanced solid tumor such as melanoma, head and neck, liver or kidney cancer. CDR3s include the opening cysteine and the closing phenylalanine or tryptophan. Fields, in order: J gene, clone size, V gene, D gene, CDR3 protein, CDR3 DNA. The D gene is left open where the match is weak. Not all rows give a size; the values are once, few, many and, for expanded clones, a class.

J gene: TRBJ2-5; clone size: .; V gene: TRBV7-3; D gene: .; CDR3 protein: CASSSGGETQYF; CDR3 DNA: TGTGCCAGCAGCTCAGGGGGGGAGACCCAGTACTTC
J gene: TRBJ2-5; clone size: .; V gene: TRBV27; D gene: TRBD1; CDR3 protein: CASRALGTGVQETQYF; CDR3 DNA: TGTGCCAGCAGAGCCCTCGGGACAGGGGTCCAAGAGACCCAGTACTTC
J gene: TRBJ1-2; clone size: .; V gene: TRBV6-6; D gene: .; CDR3 protein: CASRPVGYGYTF; CDR3 DNA: TGTGCCAGCAGGCCCGTTGGCTATGGCTACACCTTC
J gene: TRBJ1-5; clone size: .; V gene: TRBV30; D gene: .; CDR3 protein: CAWSRSTQQPQHF; CDR3 DNA: TGTGCCTGGAGTCGGTCCACCCAACAGCCCCAGCATTTT
J gene: TRBJ1-1; clone size: few; V gene: TRBV6-5; D gene: .; CDR3 protein: CASSQGQGAFF; CDR3 DNA: TGTGCCAGCAGCCAGGGACAAGGGGCTTTCTTT
J gene: TRBJ1-2; clone size: .; V gene: TRBV28; D gene: TRBD1; CDR3 protein: CASSLGDSGYGYTF; CDR3 DNA: TGTGCCAGCAGTTTAGGGGACAGCGGATATGGCTACACCTTC
J gene: TRBJ1-5; clone size: .; V gene: TRBV18; D gene: .; CDR3 protein: CASSPDGNQPQHF; CDR3 DNA: TGTGCCAGCTCACCGGACGGGAATCAGCCCCAGCATTTT
J gene: TRBJ1-3; clone size: .; V gene: TRBV10-3; D gene: .; CDR3 protein: CAITEGQNSGNTIYF; CDR3 DNA: TGTGCCATCACGGAAGGACAGAACTCTGGAAACACCATATATTTT
J gene: TRBJ1-2; clone size: .; V gene: TRBV11-2; D gene: .; CDR3 protein: CASSPPLGVSLVGYTF; CDR3 DNA: TGTGCCAGCAGCCCGCCCTTGGGGGTGAGTTTAGTCGGCTACACCTTC
J gene: TRBJ2-7; clone size: few; V gene: TRBV14; D gene: .; CDR3 protein: CASSSRGTAFPYEQYF; CDR3 DNA: TGTGCCAGCAGCTCCCGGGGGACAGCGTTTCCCTACGAGCAGTACTTC